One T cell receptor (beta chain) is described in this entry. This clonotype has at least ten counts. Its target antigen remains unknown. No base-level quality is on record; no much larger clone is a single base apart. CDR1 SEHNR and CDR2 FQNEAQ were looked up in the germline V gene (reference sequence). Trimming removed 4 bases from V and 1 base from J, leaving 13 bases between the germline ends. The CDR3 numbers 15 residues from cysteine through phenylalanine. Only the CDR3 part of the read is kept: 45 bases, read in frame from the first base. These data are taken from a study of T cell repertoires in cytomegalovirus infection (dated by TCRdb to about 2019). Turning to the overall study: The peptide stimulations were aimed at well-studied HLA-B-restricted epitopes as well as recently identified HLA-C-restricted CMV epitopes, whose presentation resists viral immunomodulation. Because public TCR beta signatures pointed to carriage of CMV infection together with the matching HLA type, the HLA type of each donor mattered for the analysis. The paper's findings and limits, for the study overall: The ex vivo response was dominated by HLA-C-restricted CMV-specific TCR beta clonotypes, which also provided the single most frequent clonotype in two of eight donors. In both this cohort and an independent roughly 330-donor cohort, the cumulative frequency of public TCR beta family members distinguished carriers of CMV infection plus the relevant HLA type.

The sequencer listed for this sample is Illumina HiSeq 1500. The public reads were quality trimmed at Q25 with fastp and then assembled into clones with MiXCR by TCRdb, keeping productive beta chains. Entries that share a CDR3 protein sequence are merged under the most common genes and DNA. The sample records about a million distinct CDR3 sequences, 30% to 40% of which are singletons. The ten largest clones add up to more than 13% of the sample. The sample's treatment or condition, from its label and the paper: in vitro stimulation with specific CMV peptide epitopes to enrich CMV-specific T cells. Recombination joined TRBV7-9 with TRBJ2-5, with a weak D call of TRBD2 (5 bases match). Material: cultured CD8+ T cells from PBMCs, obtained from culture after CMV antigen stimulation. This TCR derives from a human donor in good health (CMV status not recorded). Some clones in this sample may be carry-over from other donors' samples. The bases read TGTGCCAGCAGCTACCGGGGAAGCCCCCAAGAGACCCAGTACTTC. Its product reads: CASSYRGSPQETQYF.